Each of the 26 T cell receptor beta chains below was sequenced from the same sample in a study of cytomegalovirus exposure and HLA in healthy donors. The study ran its PCR with 60 Vbeta and 13 Jbeta primers. TCRdb keeps only in-frame clones here, not all; method: immunoSEQ multiplex PCR. The sample records roughly 100,000 clones, 75% being singletons. Sequencing was performed on PBMCs. The source is a male donor in good health and CMV-seropositive.

This chain uses TRBV27 with TRBJ2-7; 10 nucleotides match TRBD2. This CDR3 is 15 amino acids long. Germline CDR1 reads MNHEY; CDR2 reads SMNVEV (reference sequence). V dropped 2 bases and J dropped 6; count of bases not matched to a gene: 7. In nucleotides, the CDR3 is TGTGCCAGCAGTTTAGCCACTAGCGGGATTGGCGAGCAGTACTTC. The encoded protein is CASSLATSGIGEQYF.

This chain connects TRBV6-5 to TRBJ1-5; D is undetermined. Germline-derived CDR1 and CDR2 are MNHEY and SVGAGI. This CDR3 comprises 15 residues. V was trimmed by 5 bases and J by 7 bases, leaving 18 bases between them. The CDR3 loop reads CASSLSGNLGQPQHF. The CDR3 DNA reads TGTGCCAGCAGTCTAAGCGGAAATTTGGGGCAGCCCCAGCATTTT.

The V and J genes are TRBV14 and TRBJ1-4, with 8 bases aligning to TRBD1. Germline CDR1 is SGHDN and CDR2 is FVKESK. The CDR3 has 17 residues. Trimming at V came to 2 bases and at J to 7 bases, leaving 12 bases not matched to a gene. CDR3 region: CASSQSPDRDGGEKLFF. CDR3 in DNA: TGTGCCAGCAGCCAAAGCCCGGACAGGGATGGGGGTGAAAAACTGTTTTTT.

This chain links TRBV9 with TRBJ2-1; TRBD2 matches at 11 bases. Germline V gives CDR1 SGDLS, CDR2 YYNGEE. The CDR3 totals 18 residues. The V segment lost 4 bases and the J segment 6 bases; nucleotides outside the gene matches: 15. In nucleotides, the CDR3 is TGTGCCAGCAGCCTAACACTCAAGACTAGCGGGATTGGCAATGAGCAGTTCTTC. It codes for CASSLTLKTSGIGNEQFF.

The chain carries TRBV29-1 and TRBJ2-3, with 10 positions matching TRBD1. The CDR3 runs to 15 residues. After removal of 2 bases from V and 7 bases from J, the junction contained 9 bases not matched to a gene. Per the germline V gene, CDR1 is SQVTM and CDR2 is ANQGSEA. The CDR3 loop reads CSVEPGQGFTNTQYF. The CDR3 nucleotides read TGCAGCGTTGAACCGGGACAGGGGTTTACGAATACGCAGTATTTT.

This clone was seen more than once but under ten times. This chain uses TRBV4-3 with TRBJ2-5, with a possible D match to TRBD1 (5 bases). Trimming took off 0 bases at V and 0 bases at J, with 11 bases between the two ends. The CDR3 is 16 amino acids. Germline V CDR1 and CDR2: LGHNA, YSLEER. The CDR3 is CASSQEGPGHQETQYF. The CDR3 coding sequence is TGCGCCAGCAGCCAAGAAGGTCCAGGGCACCAAGAGACCCAGTACTTC.

This clone came up once. V usage is TRBV4-3 and J usage is TRBJ1-1, with 11 bases matching TRBD1. The CDR3 runs to 15 residues. J was trimmed by 5 bases and V by 4 bases; bases with no gene match: 6. Germline CDR1 reads LGHNA; CDR2 reads YSLEER. This CDR3 reads CASSRDRGVGTEAFF. Written as DNA, the CDR3 is TGCGCCAGCAGCCGGGACAGGGGGGTCGGGACTGAAGCTTTCTTT.

The chain is built from TRBV4-2 and TRBJ2-7, with TRBD2 matching 13 bases. This CDR3 is built from 15 residues. Germline CDR1 is LGHNA and CDR2 is YNFKEQ. V was clipped by 5 bases and J by 3 bases; unmatched bases: 4. CDR3 residues: CASSGLAGADYEQYF. The CDR3 DNA sequence: TGTGCCAGCAGCGGACTAGCGGGAGCAGACTACGAGCAGTACTTC.

This clone was observed a handful of times. CDR3 in amino acids: CSVGTGGIGQPQHF. DNA for the CDR3: TGCAGCGTTGGGACAGGGGGTATCGGTCAGCCCCAGCATTTT. The gene calls are TRBV29-1 and TRBJ1-5, with TRBD1 identical over 10 bases. The CDR3 loop spans 14 amino acids. Germline V gene data show CDR1 as SQVTM and CDR2 as ANQGSEA. V trimming: 4 bases; J trimming: 6 bases; junction bases outside the gene matches: 6.

A single count supports this clone. The rearrangement uses TRBV5-6 and TRBJ2-7; no reliable D call. The V and J ends lost 2 bases and 8 bases respectively, with 2 bases between them. The CDR3 totals 9 residues. Germline V gene data show CDR1 as SGHDT and CDR2 as YYEEEE. In nucleotides, the CDR3 is TGTGCCAGCAGCTTTAAGCAGTACTTC. This sequence encodes CASSFKQYF. Based on the CDR3 plus reference TRBV5-6 and TRBJ2-7, the full variable domain is DAGVTQSPTHLIKTRGQQVTLRCSPKSGHDTVSWYQQALGQGPQFIFQYYEEEERQRGNFPDRFSGHQFPNYSSELNVNALLLGDSALYLCASSFKQYFGPGTRLTVT.

This clone has just a few counts. The chain carries TRBV11-3 and TRBJ2-5; a weak D match, TRBD1 (6 bases). V gave up 5 bases and J gave up 2 bases, with 9 bases separating them. Germline V gene lookup returns CDR1 SGHNT and CDR2 YENEEA. CDR3 length: 13 amino acids. As DNA, the CDR3 is TGTGCCAGCAGCCGGGACACTCAAGAGACCCAGTACTTC. Protein: CASSRDTQETQYF.

The chain joins TRBV5-1 to TRBJ1-2; 7 bases map to TRBD1. CDR3 length equals 15 residues. From germline, CDR1 is SGHRS and CDR2 YFSETQ. Unmatched junction bases numbered 10, after V lost 4 bases and J lost 4 bases. The CDR3 reads CASSKSTGPGYGYTF. In nucleotides, the CDR3 is TGCGCCAGCAGCAAATCGACAGGGCCGGGCTATGGCTACACCTTC.

This clone has more than one count but fewer than ten. This sequence joins TRBV11-3 and TRBJ2-1, with a tentative D call TRBD2 (5 bases). This CDR3 has 14 residues. Trimming removed 5 bases at V and 7 bases at J, with 15 bases between. Germline V gene data show CDR1 as SGHNT and CDR2 as YENEEA. As DNA, the CDR3 is TGTGCCAGCAGCCGGTGGAGGACCTCTAATGAGCAGTTCTTC. Translation: CASSRWRTSNEQFF.

This chain connects TRBV19 to TRBJ1-4; 8 nucleotides agree with TRBD1. V shed 4 bases, J shed 9 bases, and the junction held 10 bases outside the gene matches. The CDR3 has 15 residues. Per germline, CDR1 LNHDA and CDR2 SQIVND (reference sequence). The CDR3 DNA reads TGTGCCAGTAGTAACCTCGGGACAGGAGAAAAAAAACTGTTTTTT. This codes for CASSNLGTGEKKLFF. The full variable domain, rest sourced from reference TRBV19 and TRBJ1-4, is DGGITQSPKYLFRKEGQNVTLSCEQNLNHDAMYWYRQDPGQGLRLIYYSQIVNDFQKGDIAEGYSVSREKKESFPLTVTSAQKNPTAFYLCASSNLGTGEKKLFFGSGTQLSVL.

This sequence joins TRBV19 and TRBJ2-1, with D perhaps TRBD2 (7 bases). The CDR3 consists of 14 residues. Germline V gives CDR1 LNHDA, CDR2 SQIVND (reference sequence). The ends were cut back, 7 bases at V and 8 bases at J, with 18 bases in the middle. For the CDR3, the DNA is TGTGCCAGTAACCCTCAGGGGAGGGTCTATGAGCAGTTCTTC. Its protein product is CASNPQGRVYEQFF.

This rearrangement joins TRBV5-1 to TRBJ1-1, with 7 bases matching TRBD1. With V trimmed by 4 bases and J by 11 bases, 14 bases remained unmatched. CDR1 SGHRS and CDR2 YFSETQ come from the germline V gene. This CDR3 has 14 amino acids. The CDR3 is CASSQEGARIEAFF. Here the CDR3 DNA reads TGCGCCAGCAGCCAGGAGGGGGCGAGGATAGAGGCTTTCTTT.

This clone was found a few times. CDR3 in DNA: TGTGCCAGTAGTCCGCGGGGGGATAGCAATCAGCCCCAGCATTTT. The encoded protein is CASSPRGDSNQPQHF. The chain carries TRBV19 and TRBJ1-5; possible D gene TRBD1, 5 bases. The CDR3 runs to 15 residues. V lost 5 bases and J lost 0, with 11 bases in between. Germline CDR1 and CDR2: LNHDA and SQIVND (reference sequence).

The chain is built from TRBV6-5 and TRBJ2-3; D is perhaps TRBD2 (6 bases). Germline V gene data show CDR1 as MNHEY and CDR2 as SVGAGI. Trimming took 5 bases from V and 0 from J, leaving 9 bases between them. The CDR3 is 14 residues long. The CDR3: CASSTRDSTDTQYF. CDR3 DNA: TGTGCCAGCAGTACGCGGGACAGCACAGATACGCAGTATTTT.

The rearrangement links TRBV9 to TRBJ2-7; 7 nucleotides agree with TRBD1. The J segment lost 3 bases and the V segment lost 0 bases, leaving 3 bases of the junction unmatched. CDR1 is SGDLS, CDR2 YYNGEE, per germline. This CDR3 has 14 residues. In nucleotides, the CDR3 is TGTGCCAGCAGCGTAGGGAACAGGGGCTACGAGCAGTACTTC. Translation: CASSVGNRGYEQYF.

This clone has a handful of counts. The chain couples TRBV4-3 to TRBJ2-1; 8 bases agree with TRBD2. The V gene end was trimmed by 2 bases and the J gene end by 6 bases; junction bases not matched to a gene: 6. The CDR3 is 15 residues long. Per germline, CDR1 LGHNA and CDR2 YSLEER. For the CDR3, the DNA is TGCGCCAGCAGCCAACGAGCGGGGGCCCCCAATGAGCAGTTCTTC. Its protein is CASSQRAGAPNEQFF.

About this clone: Compared with germline, one end of the junction differs, possibly owing to a read error. V is TRBV27 and J is TRBJ2-1, with 7 nucleotides matching TRBD2. Germline CDR1 is MNHEY and CDR2 is SMNVEV (reference sequence). The length of the CDR3 is 13 residues. CDR3 amino acids: CASRLASYNERFF. In DNA, the CDR3 is TGTGCCAGCAGACTAGCGTCCTACAATGAGCGGTTCTTC.

The V call is TRBV4-2, the J call TRBJ2-7; 8 bases line up with TRBD2. This CDR3 comprises 16 residues. Germline CDR1 and CDR2: LGHNA and YNFKEQ. The trim removed 2 bases at V and 2 bases at J, leaving 8 bases unmatched. CDR3 loop: CASSQWYSGNAYEQYF. The CDR3 DNA follows: TGTGCCAGCAGCCAATGGTATAGCGGGAATGCCTACGAGCAGTACTTC.

The rearrangement links TRBV7-8 to TRBJ2-7; D gene uncertain. CDR1 is SGHVS, CDR2 FQNEAQ, per germline. The CDR3 is 15 residues long. V was shortened by 1 base and J by 3 bases, with 13 bases between the two germline ends. The CDR3 protein is CASSLVPTSGYEQYF. DNA for the CDR3: TGTGCCAGCAGCTTAGTTCCAACCTCCGGCTACGAGCAGTACTTC.

The chain is built from TRBV7-9 and TRBJ2-7; 10 nucleotides align to TRBD2. The germline V gene has CDR1 SEHNR and CDR2 FQNEAQ (reference sequence). Losses at the gene ends were 1 base for V and 6 bases for J; bases not matched to a gene: 6. There are 15 residues in the CDR3. DNA of the CDR3: TGTGCCAGCAGCTTAGTGCTAGCGGGAGCGGCCGAGCAGTACTTC. Translation: CASSLVLAGAAEQYF.

V and J are TRBV7-9 and TRBJ2-7, with D possibly matching TRBD1 (5 bases). This CDR3 is 14 amino acids long. Trimming pared 1 base from V and 4 bases from J, leaving 11 bases between. CDR1 and CDR2 from the germline V gene are SEHNR and FQNEAQ (reference sequence). CDR3 in amino acids: CASSLGLGVYEQYF. Here the CDR3 DNA reads TGTGCCAGCAGCTTAGGTTTAGGGGTTTACGAGCAGTACTTC.

The chain couples TRBV5-1 to TRBJ2-7; 9 positions match TRBD2. The CDR3 has 14 residues. V shed 0 bases and J 5 bases; nucleotides not matched to a gene: 3. CDR1 is SGHRS, CDR2 YFSETQ, per germline. CDR3 residues: CASSLDLAGNEQYF. DNA of the CDR3: TGCGCCAGCAGCTTGGATCTAGCGGGGAACGAGCAGTACTTC.